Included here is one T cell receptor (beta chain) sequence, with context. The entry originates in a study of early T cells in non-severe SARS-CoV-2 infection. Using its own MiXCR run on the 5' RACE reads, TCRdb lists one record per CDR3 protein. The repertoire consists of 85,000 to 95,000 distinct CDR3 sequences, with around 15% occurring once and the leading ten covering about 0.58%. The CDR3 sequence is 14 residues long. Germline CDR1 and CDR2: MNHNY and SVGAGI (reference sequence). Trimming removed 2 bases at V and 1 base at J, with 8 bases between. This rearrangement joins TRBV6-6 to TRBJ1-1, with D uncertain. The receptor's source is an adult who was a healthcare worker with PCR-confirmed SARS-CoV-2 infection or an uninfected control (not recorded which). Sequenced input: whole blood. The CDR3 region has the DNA TGTGCCAGCAGTTACGATGGGCGGAACACTGAAGCTTTCTTT. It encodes CASSYDGRNTEAFF.